The clone carrying this T cell receptor (beta chain) was counted between two and nine times. What it recognizes is unknown. Trimming stripped 5 bases from V and 5 bases from J, with 10 bases between. There are 13 residues in the CDR3. Time point: newly diagnosed GD, antithyroid drugs for less than 3 months. Following extraction of RNA from PBMCs, that RNA was used to make the TCR library. The data were obtained in a study of regulatory T cells in long-lasting Graves disease. Study-wide findings and caveats: Persistent disease favored TRBV28, TRBJ1-2 and TRBJ2-5.

Libraries of TCR beta came from iRepertoire HTBI primers plus Arm-PCR of CDR3 regions. Using its own MiXCR run on the multiplex PCR reads, TCRdb lists one record per CDR3 protein. The sample shows approximately 400,000 distinct CDR3 sequences, less than 20% of them seen only once. This sample comprised peripheral blood mononuclear cells (PBMCs), obtained at new diagnosis, from a patient treated with antithyroid drugs. The receptor comes from a female donor with Graves disease. The chain recombines TRBV12-3 or TRBV12-4 with TRBJ1-5; D is perhaps TRBD1 (6 bases). This chain's CDR3 is CASSNRVHQPQHF. The DNA of the CDR3 is TGTGCCAGCAGTAACAGGGTACATCAGCCCCAGCATTTT.